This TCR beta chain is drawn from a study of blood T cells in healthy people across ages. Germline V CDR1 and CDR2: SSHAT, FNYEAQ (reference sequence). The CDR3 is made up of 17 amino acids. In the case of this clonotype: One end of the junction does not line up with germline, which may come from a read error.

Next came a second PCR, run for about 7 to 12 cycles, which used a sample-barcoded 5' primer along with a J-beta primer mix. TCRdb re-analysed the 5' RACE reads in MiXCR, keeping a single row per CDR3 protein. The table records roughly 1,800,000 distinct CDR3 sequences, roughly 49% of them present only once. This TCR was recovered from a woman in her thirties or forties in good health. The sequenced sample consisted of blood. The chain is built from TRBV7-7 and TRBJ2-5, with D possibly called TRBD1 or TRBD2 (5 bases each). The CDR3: CASSTLGVPTAQETQYF. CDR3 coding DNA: TGTGCTAGCAGCACCCTCGGGGTCCCGACAGCCCAAGAGACCCAGTACTTC.